The count of the clone carrying this T cell receptor beta chain is one. A single record per CDR3 protein comes from TCRdb applying MiXCR to the PCR reads. The data hold approximately 500,000 distinct CDR3 sequences, with roughly 25% observed a single time. With 5 bases removed from V and 15 bases from J, the gap between germline ends came to 14 bases. This CDR3 contains 11 residues. Germline loops: CDR1 SNHLY, CDR2 FYNNEI. This entry belongs to a study of molecular identifiers for immune sequencing clone quantification. The sequencing sample was made of naive CD8+ T cells from blood, with Jurkat cell RNA spiked in. The subset: FACS-sorted CD8+CD4-CCR7+CD45RA+ naive T cells. The genes are TRBV2 and TRBJ2-4; a possible D gene is TRBD2 (6 bases). This sequence originates from a human donor in good health. Some libraries in this study had Jurkat cell RNA spiked in. This CDR3 reads CASSREASPYF. Written as DNA, the CDR3 is TGTGCCAGCAGTAGGGAGGCTTCTCCGTACTTC.